The 23 T cell receptor beta chains below come from one sample, sequenced in a study of OX40 agonist ivuxolimab in advanced cancers. Generated by immunoSEQ multiplex PCR, the TCRdb table keeps only in-frame clones and is missing some. The table includes under 50,000 clones, nearly 80% detected once. The sample was CD4+ or CD8+ T cells sorted from blood, taken in a trial of the OX40 agonist ivuxolimab. The receptors shown here come from an adult with an advanced solid tumor such as melanoma, head and neck, liver or kidney cancer.

The chain employs TRBV5-5 and TRBJ2-7, with D tentatively TRBD1 or TRBD2 (7 bases each). The length of the CDR3 is 15 residues. Trimming shortened V by 2 bases and J by 4 bases, and 16 bases separated the two germline ends. Looked up from germline, CDR1 is SGHKS and CDR2 is YYEKEE (reference sequence). The DNA of the CDR3 is TGTGCCAGCAGCTTTGCGGGGGACAGCTTTTACGAGCAGTACTTC. Translating gives CASSFAGDSFYEQYF.

This clone was counted a single time. The V and J genes are TRBV12-5 and TRBJ2-2; D possibly corresponds to TRBD1 (5 bases). CDR1 LGHNT and CDR2 FRNRAP come from the germline V gene. The CDR3 runs 14 residues. The V end lost 2 bases, the J end lost 1 base, and 5 bases lay between the germline ends. CDR3 DNA: TGTGCTAGTGGTTTGACAGGGAACACCGGGGAGCTGTTTTTT. Its translation: CASGLTGNTGELFF.

This clone was detected a few times. V gene TRBV5-1 combines with J gene TRBJ2-3; no reliable D call. Germline CDR1 reads SGHRS; CDR2 reads YFSETQ. CDR3 size: 15 residues. Trimming stripped 2 bases from V and 0 bases from J, with 10 bases between. CDR3 region: CASSFGNPSTDTQYF. CDR3 nucleotides: TGCGCCAGCAGCTTTGGGAATCCAAGCACAGATACGCAGTATTTT.

This clone was counted a few times. The gene calls are TRBV7-9 and TRBJ2-7; no definite D call. Germline CDR1 and CDR2: SEHNR and FQNEAQ (reference sequence). This CDR3 spans 12 amino acids. V was clipped by 3 bases and J by 4 bases, with 7 bases between them. CDR3 bases: TGTGCCAGCAGCTTTGCCCAGTACGAGCAGTACTTC. It yields the protein CASSFAQYEQYF. Full variable domain (rest looked up from reference TRBV7-9 and TRBJ2-7): DTGVSQNPRHKITKRGQNVTFRCDPISEHNRLYWYRQTLGQGPEFLTYFQNEAQLEKSRLLSDRFSAERPKGSFSTLEIQRTEQGDSAMYLCASSFAQYEQYFGPGTRLTVT.

This clone was recorded a few times. J is TRBJ1-1 and V is TRBV30; D might be TRBD1 (5 bases). V was shortened by 0 bases and J by 5 bases, with 10 bases between the two germline ends. Germline loops: CDR1 GTSNPN, CDR2 SVGIG (reference sequence). The CDR3 spans 13 residues. The CDR3 DNA reads as TGTGCCTGGAGTGTAGCGGGGGGAACTGAAGCTTTCTTT. Translation: CAWSVAGGTEAFF.

The chain carries TRBV7-8 and TRBJ1-1; perhaps TRBD1 as D (6 bases). CDR3 length: 13 amino acids. The V end lost 1 base, the J end lost 7 bases, and 10 bases lay between the germline ends. Germline loops: CDR1 SGHVS, CDR2 FQNEAQ. The CDR3 sequence: CASSLEGGDEAFF. The CDR3 region has the DNA TGTGCCAGCAGCTTAGAAGGGGGGGATGAAGCTTTCTTT.

This clone was recorded only once. The CDR3 reads CASSSQTGLNYEAFF. The CDR3 DNA sequence: TGTGCCAGCAGTTCCCAGACAGGACTAAATTATGAAGCTTTCTTT. This chain uses TRBV6-5 with TRBJ1-1, with D perhaps matching TRBD1 (6 bases). The CDR3 runs to 15 residues. V was clipped by 4 bases and J by 7 bases, with 19 bases between them. The germline V gene encodes CDR1 MNHEY and CDR2 SVGAGI.

J is TRBJ1-5 and V is TRBV19; no reliable D call. CDR3 length: 12 amino acids. The germline V gene encodes CDR1 LNHDA and CDR2 SQIVND (reference sequence). Trimming took off 1 base at V and 9 bases at J, with 7 bases between the two ends. CDR3: CASSIVAGPQHF. In DNA form, the CDR3 reads TGTGCCAGTAGTATAGTAGCAGGGCCCCAGCATTTT.

The genes are TRBV27 and TRBJ2-1, with 13 positions matching TRBD2. The germline V gene encodes CDR1 MNHEY and CDR2 SMNVEV (reference sequence). The CDR3 spans 17 residues. V gave up 3 bases and J gave up 11 bases; unmatched junction bases: 13. The CDR3 DNA is TGTGCCAGCAGTTTTCGACTAGCGGGGGGTTCCTCCGAGAAGCAGTTCTTC. Encoded protein: CASSFRLAGGSSEKQFF.

The table lists this clone with a few counts. This chain uses TRBV29-1 with TRBJ2-1; a weak D match, TRBD2 (6 bases). This CDR3 has 14 amino acids. Germline V gene data show CDR1 as SQVTM and CDR2 as ANQGSEA. Trimming removed 7 bases from V and 4 bases from J, with 17 bases in between. The CDR3 region is CSARLDAGYNEQFF. CDR3 DNA sequence: TGCAGCGCCCGACTAGATGCGGGATACAATGAGCAGTTCTTC.

The V and J genes are TRBV2 and TRBJ2-7; 7 nucleotides align to TRBD1. This CDR3 is 15 amino acids long. J lost 6 bases, V lost 0 bases, and 8 bases had no gene match. The germline gives CDR1 SNHLY, CDR2 FYNNEI. CDR3 region: CASSEAARGFGEQYF. In DNA, the CDR3 is TGTGCCAGCAGTGAAGCAGCCAGGGGGTTTGGCGAGCAGTACTTC. Looking up the rest from reference TRBV2 and TRBJ2-7 gives the full variable domain: EPEVTQTPSHQVTQMGQEVILRCVPISNHLYFYWYRQILGQKVEFLVSFYNNEISEKSEIFDDQFSVERPDGSNFTLKIRSTKLEDSAMYFCASSEAARGFGEQYFGPGTRLTVT.

The rearrangement links TRBV5-1 to TRBJ2-5; TRBD1 matches 7 bases. Germline V gene data show CDR1 as SGHRS and CDR2 as YFSETQ. After removal of 4 bases from V and 4 bases from J, the junction contained 7 bases not matched to a gene. The CDR3 spans 14 residues. CDR3 protein: CASSPGQAGETQYF. The CDR3, as DNA: TGCGCCAGCAGCCCTGGACAGGCCGGAGAGACCCAGTACTTC.

The gene calls are TRBV7-9 and TRBJ2-1; TRBD2 aligns across 10 bases. This CDR3 contains 15 residues. The germline V gene has CDR1 SEHNR and CDR2 FQNEAQ (reference sequence). V shed 0 bases, J shed 9 bases, and the junction held 5 bases outside the gene matches. CDR3 residues: CASSLALAGSVEQFF. The DNA for the CDR3 is TGTGCCAGCAGCTTAGCACTAGCGGGATCGGTTGAGCAGTTCTTC.

The V gene is TRBV28, the J gene TRBJ1-2; 8 positions match TRBD1. V trimming: 3 bases; J trimming: 9 bases; junction bases outside the gene matches: 6. In germline, CDR1 is MDHEN, CDR2 SYDVKM. There are 13 residues in the CDR3. The CDR3: CASSFQRTGSYTF. The CDR3 DNA reads as TGTGCCAGCAGTTTTCAACGGACAGGGAGCTACACCTTC.

Notes on this clone: One end of the junction fails to match germline, which may point to a read error. This chain connects TRBV19 to TRBJ1-1; D ambiguous. Germline V gene lookup returns CDR1 LNHDA and CDR2 SQIVND (reference sequence). The CDR3 contains 10 residues. In nucleotides, the CDR3 is TGTGCCAGTAAGGCCTTTGAAACTTTCTTT. Protein product: CASKAFETFF.

This clone has only one observation. This chain links TRBV7-2 with TRBJ2-7; D not resolved. V was clipped by 5 bases and J by 3 bases, with 14 bases between them. Germline assignment: CDR1 SGHTA and CDR2 FQGNSA. This CDR3 has 14 amino acids. The CDR3: CASSQDTDLYEQYF. In nucleotides, the CDR3 is TGTGCCAGCAGCCAAGACACCGACCTCTACGAGCAGTACTTC.

V is TRBV27 and J is TRBJ1-1; D is undetermined. CDR3 length: 12 amino acids. Trimming took off 7 bases at V and 3 bases at J, with 9 bases between the two ends. The germline CDR1 and CDR2 sequences are MNHEY and SMNVEV (reference sequence). CDR3 sequence reads: CASTLGDTEAFF. The CDR3 DNA reads as TGTGCCAGCACCCTCGGGGACACTGAAGCTTTCTTT.

This chain joins TRBV4-3 and TRBJ2-3, with unresolved D. CDR3 size: 13 residues. Per germline, CDR1 LGHNA and CDR2 YSLEER. Between the trimmed V and J ends, which lost 4 bases and 9 bases, there was a span of 14 bases. The CDR3 region has the DNA TGCGCCAGCAGCCCCCTTAAAGGGTGGACGCAGTATTTT. Its protein product is CASSPLKGWTQYF.

The chain is built from TRBV7-7 and TRBJ2-2; D ambiguous. The germline V gene has CDR1 SSHAT and CDR2 FNYEAQ (reference sequence). The CDR3 extends over 12 amino acids. The V end lost 1 base, the J end lost 7 bases, and 4 bases lay between the germline ends. DNA of the CDR3: TGTGCCAGCAGCTTAGGAGTCGGGGAGCTGTTTTTT. Translation gives CASSLGVGELFF.

This chain uses TRBV7-2 with TRBJ1-1; no firm D call. V shed 5 bases and J shed 10 bases, with 14 bases lying between them. This CDR3 has 12 residues. From germline, CDR1 is SGHTA and CDR2 FQGNSA. CDR3 region: CASSPPSPAAFF. The DNA of the CDR3 is TGTGCCAGCAGCCCTCCCAGCCCAGCAGCTTTCTTT.

Judged by abundance, this clone is medium-sized. This chain joins TRBV6-6 and TRBJ1-5; D might be TRBD1 (6 bases). V lost 8 bases and J lost 7, with 15 bases in between. CDR1 and CDR2 (germline): MNHNY, SVGAGI (reference sequence). This CDR3 has 13 residues. Here the CDR3 reads CASAPGEYQPQHF. Written as DNA, the CDR3 is TGTGCCAGCGCCCCAGGGGAATACCAGCCCCAGCATTTT.

This sequence joins TRBV7-9 and TRBJ2-7; 11 positions match TRBD1. Germline V gene sequence: CDR1 SEHNR, CDR2 FQNEAQ (reference sequence). With 5 bases clipped from V and 4 bases from J, the junction kept 7 bases outside the gene matches. CDR3 size: 15 residues. In DNA, the CDR3 is TGTGCCAGCAGCAAATCCGGGACAGGGGGTTACGAGCAGTACTTC. Translating gives CASSKSGTGGYEQYF.

The chain links TRBV7-8 to TRBJ2-1; D call uncertain. Germline values: CDR1 SGHVS, CDR2 FQNEAQ. V lost 10 bases and J lost 3, with 7 bases in between. CDR3 length: 11 residues. CDR3: CATNYYNEQFF. CDR3 DNA sequence: TGTGCCACCAATTACTACAATGAGCAGTTCTTC.